This T cell receptor (beta chain) was sequenced in a study of Ad26.COV2.S vaccination and SARS-CoV-2 variants. Whole-study context: Donor got 5x10^10 or 1x10^11 viral particles of Ad26.COV2.S.

The ends were cut back, 8 bases at V and 5 bases at J, with 19 bases in the middle. The CDR3 contains 15 residues. CDR1 and CDR2 (germline): MDHEN, SYDVKM. Treatment indicated: about 20 received Ad26.COV2.S at low or high dose, single or two shots; 5 received placebo; per-sample allocation not given. Samples came from day 63 after the first vaccine or placebo injection. Here immunoSEQ multiplex PCR was the method, and the copy in TCRdb shows in-frame clones only, minus some. The sample has roughly 300,000 clones, approximately 90% seen once. This clonotype was obtained from a person between 18 and 65 years old who received the Ad26.COV2.S COVID-19 vaccine or a placebo. This chain connects TRBV28 to TRBJ2-1; D ambiguous. The sample consisted of peripheral blood, taken in a trial of Ad26.COV2.S vaccine versus placebo. CDR3 region: CASHTPFSGHNEQFF. The CDR3 DNA follows: TGTGCCAGCCACACCCCCTTTTCGGGCCACAATGAGCAGTTCTTC.